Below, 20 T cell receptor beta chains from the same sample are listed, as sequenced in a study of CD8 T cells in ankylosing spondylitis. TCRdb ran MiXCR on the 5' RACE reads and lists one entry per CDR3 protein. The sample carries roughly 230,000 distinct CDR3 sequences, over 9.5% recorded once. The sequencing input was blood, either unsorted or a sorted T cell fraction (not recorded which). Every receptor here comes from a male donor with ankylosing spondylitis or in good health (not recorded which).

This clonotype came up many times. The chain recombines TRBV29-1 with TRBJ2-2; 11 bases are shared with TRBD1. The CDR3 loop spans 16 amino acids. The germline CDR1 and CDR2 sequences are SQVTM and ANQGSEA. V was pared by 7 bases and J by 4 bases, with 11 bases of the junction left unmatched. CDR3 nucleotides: TGCAGCGCTTTTAACCCAGGACAGGGGGCCACCGGGGAGCTGTTTTTT. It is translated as CSAFNPGQGATGELFF.

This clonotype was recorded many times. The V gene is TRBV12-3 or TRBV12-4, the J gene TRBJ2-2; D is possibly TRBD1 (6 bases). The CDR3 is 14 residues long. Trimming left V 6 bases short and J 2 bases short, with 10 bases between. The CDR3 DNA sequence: TGTGCCAGCAGCTACGGGACAAACACCGGGGAGCTGTTTTTT. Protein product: CASSYGTNTGELFF.

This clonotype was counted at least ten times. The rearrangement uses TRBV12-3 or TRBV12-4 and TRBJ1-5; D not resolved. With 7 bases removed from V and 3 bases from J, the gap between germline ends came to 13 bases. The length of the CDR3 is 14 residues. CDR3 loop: CASKGGRFNQPQHF. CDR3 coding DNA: TGTGCCAGCAAAGGTGGGAGGTTCAATCAGCCCCAGCATTTT.

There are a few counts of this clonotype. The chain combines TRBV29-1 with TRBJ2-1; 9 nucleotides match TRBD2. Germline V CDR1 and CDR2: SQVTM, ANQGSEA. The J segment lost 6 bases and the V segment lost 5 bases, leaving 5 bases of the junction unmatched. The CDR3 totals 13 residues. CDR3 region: CSVSAGGGNEQFF. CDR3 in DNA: TGCAGCGTTAGCGCGGGAGGGGGCAATGAGCAGTTCTTC.

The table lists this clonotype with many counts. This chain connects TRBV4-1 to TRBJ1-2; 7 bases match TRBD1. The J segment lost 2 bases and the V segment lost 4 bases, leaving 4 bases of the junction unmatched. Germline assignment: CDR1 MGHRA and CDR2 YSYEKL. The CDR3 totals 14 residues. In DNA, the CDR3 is TGCGCCAGCAGCCCGGAGACAGGGAACTATGGCTACACCTTC. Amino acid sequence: CASSPETGNYGYTF.

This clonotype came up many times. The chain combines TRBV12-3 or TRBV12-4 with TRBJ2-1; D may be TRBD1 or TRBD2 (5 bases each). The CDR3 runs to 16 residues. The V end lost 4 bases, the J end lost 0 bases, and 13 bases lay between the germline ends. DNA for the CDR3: TGTGCCAGCAGTTCCGGGACGGACCTCTCCTACAATGAGCAGTTCTTC. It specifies CASSSGTDLSYNEQFF.

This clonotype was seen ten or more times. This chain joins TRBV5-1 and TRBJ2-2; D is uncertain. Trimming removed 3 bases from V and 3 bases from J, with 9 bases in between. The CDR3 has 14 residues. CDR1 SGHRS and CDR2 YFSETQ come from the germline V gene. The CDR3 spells CASSSGSDTGELFF. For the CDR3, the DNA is TGCGCCAGCAGCTCTGGATCCGACACCGGGGAGCTGTTTTTT.

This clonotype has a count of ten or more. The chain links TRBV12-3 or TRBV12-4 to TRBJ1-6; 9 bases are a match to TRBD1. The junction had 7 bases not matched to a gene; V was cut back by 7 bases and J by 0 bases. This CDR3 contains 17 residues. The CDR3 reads CASITGGISSYNSPLHF. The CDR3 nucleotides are TGTGCCAGCATAACAGGGGGCATCTCCTCCTATAATTCACCCCTCCACTTT.

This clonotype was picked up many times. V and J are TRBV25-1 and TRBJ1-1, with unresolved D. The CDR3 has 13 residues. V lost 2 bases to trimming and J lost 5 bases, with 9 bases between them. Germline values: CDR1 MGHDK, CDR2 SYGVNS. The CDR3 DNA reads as TGTGCCAGCAGTGAACAGGATGCTACTGAAGCTTTCTTT. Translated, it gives CASSEQDATEAFF.

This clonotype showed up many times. In nucleotides, the CDR3 is TGTGCCACCAGCAGGGACCAGCCCATCACAGATACGCAGTATTTT. It translates to CATSRDQPITDTQYF. The chain joins TRBV15 to TRBJ2-3; D gene ambiguous. This CDR3 has 15 amino acids. V gave up 3 bases and J gave up 2 bases, with 12 bases separating them. Germline-derived CDR1 and CDR2 are LNHNV and YYDKDF (reference sequence).

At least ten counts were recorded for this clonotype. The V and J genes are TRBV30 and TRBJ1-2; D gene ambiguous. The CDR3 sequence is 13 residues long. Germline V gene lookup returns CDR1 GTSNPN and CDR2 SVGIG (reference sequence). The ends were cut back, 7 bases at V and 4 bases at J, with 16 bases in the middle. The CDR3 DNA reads TGTGCCTCGAATACTCTAGCGGGCTATGGCTACACCTTC. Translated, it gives CASNTLAGYGYTF. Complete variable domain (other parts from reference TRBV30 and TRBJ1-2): SQTIHQWPATLVQPVGSPLSLECTVEGTSNPNLYWYRQAAGRGLQLLFYSVGIGQISSEVPQNLSASRPQDRQFILSSKKLLLSDSGFYLCASNTLAGYGYTFGSGTRLTVV.

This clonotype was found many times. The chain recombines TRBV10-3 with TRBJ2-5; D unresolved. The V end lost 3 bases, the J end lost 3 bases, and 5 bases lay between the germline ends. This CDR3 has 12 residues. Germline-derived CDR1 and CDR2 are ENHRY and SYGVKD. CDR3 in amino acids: CAISDQEETQYF. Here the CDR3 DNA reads TGTGCCATCAGTGATCAGGAAGAGACCCAGTACTTC.

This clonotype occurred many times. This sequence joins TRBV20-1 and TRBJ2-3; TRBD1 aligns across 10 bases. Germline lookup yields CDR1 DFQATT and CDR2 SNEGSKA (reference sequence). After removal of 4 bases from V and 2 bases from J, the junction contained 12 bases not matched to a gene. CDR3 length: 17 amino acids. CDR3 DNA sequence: TGCAGTGCTAAAAATCGACAGGGGGCTTCCCACACAGATACGCAGTATTTT. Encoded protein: CSAKNRQGASHTDTQYF.

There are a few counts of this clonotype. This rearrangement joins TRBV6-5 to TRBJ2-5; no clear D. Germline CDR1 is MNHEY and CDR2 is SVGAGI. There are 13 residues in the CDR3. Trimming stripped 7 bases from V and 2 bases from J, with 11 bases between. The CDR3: CASNFQSQETQYF. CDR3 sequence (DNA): TGTGCCAGCAATTTTCAGAGTCAAGAGACCCAGTACTTC.

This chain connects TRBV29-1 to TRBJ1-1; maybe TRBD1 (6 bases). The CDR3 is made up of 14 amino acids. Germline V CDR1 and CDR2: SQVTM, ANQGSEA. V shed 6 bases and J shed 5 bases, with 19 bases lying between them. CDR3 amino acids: CSVRVQGSVTEAFF. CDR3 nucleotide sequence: TGCAGCGTCCGTGTACAGGGTAGTGTGACTGAAGCTTTCTTT.

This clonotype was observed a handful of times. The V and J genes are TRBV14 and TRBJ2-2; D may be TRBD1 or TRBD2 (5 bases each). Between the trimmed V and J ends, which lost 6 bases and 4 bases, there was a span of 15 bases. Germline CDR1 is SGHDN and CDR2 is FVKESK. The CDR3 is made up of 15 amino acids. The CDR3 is CASRRDGAGTGELFF. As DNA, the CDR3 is TGTGCCAGCAGGAGAGACGGGGCTGGCACCGGGGAGCTGTTTTTT.

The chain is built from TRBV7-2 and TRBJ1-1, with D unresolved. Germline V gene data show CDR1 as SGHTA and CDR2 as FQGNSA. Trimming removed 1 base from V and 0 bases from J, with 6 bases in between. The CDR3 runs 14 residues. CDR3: CASSLGLMNTEAFF. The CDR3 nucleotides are TGTGCCAGCAGCTTAGGCCTCATGAACACTGAAGCTTTCTTT.

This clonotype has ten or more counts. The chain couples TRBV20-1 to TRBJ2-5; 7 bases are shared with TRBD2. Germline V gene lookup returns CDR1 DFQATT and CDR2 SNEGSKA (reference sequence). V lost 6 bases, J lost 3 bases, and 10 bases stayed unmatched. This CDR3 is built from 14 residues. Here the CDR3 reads CSAPLMGGEETQYF. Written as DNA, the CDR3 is TGCAGTGCCCCCCTCATGGGAGGGGAAGAGACCCAGTACTTC.

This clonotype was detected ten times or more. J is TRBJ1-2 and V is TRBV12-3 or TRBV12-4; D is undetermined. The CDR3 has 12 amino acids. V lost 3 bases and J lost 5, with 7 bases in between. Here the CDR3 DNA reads TGTGCCAGCAGTTTTCAGAGATATGGCTACACCTTC. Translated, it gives CASSFQRYGYTF.

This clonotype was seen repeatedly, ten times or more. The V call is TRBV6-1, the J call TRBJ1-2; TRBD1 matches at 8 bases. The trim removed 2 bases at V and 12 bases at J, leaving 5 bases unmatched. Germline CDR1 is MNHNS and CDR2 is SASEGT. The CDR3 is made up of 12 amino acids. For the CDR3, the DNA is TGTGCCAGCAGTGAAAGGACAGGGTCGAACACCTTC. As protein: CASSERTGSNTF.